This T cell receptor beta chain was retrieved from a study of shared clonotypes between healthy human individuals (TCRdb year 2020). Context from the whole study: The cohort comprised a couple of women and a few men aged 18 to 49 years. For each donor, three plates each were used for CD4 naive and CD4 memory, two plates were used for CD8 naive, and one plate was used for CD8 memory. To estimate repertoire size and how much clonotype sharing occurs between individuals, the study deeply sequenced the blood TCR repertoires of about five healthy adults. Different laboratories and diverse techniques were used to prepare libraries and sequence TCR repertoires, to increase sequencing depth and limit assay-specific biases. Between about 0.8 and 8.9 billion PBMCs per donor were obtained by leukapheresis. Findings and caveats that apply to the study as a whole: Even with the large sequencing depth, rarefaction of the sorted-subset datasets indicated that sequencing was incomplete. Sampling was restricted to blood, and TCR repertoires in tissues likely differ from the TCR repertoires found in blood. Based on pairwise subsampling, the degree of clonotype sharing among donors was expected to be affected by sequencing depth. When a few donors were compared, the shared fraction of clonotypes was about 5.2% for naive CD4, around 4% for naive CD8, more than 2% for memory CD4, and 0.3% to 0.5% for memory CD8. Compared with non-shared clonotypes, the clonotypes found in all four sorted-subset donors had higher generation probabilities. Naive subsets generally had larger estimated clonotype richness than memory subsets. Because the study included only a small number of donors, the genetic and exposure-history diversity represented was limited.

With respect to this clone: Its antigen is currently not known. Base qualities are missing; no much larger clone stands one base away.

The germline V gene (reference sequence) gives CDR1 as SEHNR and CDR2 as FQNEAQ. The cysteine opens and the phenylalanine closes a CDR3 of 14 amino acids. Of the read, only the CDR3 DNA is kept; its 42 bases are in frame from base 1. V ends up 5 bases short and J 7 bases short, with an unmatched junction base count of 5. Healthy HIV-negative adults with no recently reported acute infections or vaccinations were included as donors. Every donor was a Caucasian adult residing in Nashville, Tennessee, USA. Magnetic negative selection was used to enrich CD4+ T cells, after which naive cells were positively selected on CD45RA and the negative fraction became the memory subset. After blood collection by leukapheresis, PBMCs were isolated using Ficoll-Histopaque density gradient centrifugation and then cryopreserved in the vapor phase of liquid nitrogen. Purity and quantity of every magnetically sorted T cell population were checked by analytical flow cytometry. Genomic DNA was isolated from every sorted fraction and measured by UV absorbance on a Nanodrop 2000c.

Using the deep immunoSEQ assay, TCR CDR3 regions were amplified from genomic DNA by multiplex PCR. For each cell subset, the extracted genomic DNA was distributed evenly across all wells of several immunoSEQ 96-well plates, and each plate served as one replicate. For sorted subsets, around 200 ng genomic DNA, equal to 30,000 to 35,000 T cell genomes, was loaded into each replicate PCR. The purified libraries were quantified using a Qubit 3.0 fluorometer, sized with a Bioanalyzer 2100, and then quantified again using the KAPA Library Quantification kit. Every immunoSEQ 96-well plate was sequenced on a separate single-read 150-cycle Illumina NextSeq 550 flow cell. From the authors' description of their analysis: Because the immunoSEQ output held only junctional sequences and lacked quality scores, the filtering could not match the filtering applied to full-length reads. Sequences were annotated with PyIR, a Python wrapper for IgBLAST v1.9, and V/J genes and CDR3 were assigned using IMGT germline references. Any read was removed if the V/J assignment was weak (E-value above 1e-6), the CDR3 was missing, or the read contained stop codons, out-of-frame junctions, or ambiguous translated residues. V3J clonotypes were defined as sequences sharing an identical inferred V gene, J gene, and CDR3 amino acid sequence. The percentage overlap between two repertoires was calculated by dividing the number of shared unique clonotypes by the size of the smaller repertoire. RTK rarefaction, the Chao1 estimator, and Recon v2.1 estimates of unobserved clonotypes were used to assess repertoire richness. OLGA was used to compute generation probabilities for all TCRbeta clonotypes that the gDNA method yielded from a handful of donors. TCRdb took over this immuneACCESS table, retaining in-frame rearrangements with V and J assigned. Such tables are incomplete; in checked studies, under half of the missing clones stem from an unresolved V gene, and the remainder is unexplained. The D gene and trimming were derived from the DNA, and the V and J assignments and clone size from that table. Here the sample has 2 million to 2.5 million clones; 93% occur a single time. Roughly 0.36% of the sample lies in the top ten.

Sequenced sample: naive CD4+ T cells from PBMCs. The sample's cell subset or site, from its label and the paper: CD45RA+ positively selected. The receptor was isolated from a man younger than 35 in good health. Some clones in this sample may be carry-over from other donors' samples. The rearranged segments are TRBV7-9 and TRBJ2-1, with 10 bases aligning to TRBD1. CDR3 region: CASSPGTGVNEQFF. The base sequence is TGTGCCAGCAGCCCCGGGACAGGGGTAAATGAGCAGTTCTTC.